These 22 T cell receptor beta chains share one sample of origin, sequenced in a study of cytomegalovirus exposure and HLA in healthy donors. The method was immunoSEQ multiplex PCR; TCRdb's version includes in-frame clones alone and lacks a portion of them. The profile shows tens of thousands of clones, about four fifths of them singletons. Sequencing was performed on PBMCs. These TCRs come from a woman under 30 in good health and CMV-seropositive.

Details on this clone: The CDR3 does not close with the conserved phenylalanine or tryptophan, likely indicating a read error. This rearrangement joins TRBV30 to TRBJ1-1; 7 nucleotides match TRBD1. With V trimmed by 7 bases and J by 0 bases, 11 bases remained unmatched. This CDR3 has 15 residues. Germline CDR1 and CDR2: GTSNPN and SVGIG (reference sequence). CDR3 DNA: TGTGCCTACTCACTTCACAGGGGTCTGAACACTGAAGCTTTCCTT. Translation: CAYSLHRGLNTEAFL.

V is TRBV4-1 and J is TRBJ2-1; possibly TRBD1 for D (5 bases). Germline V gene sequence: CDR1 MGHRA, CDR2 YSYEKL. V was pared by 1 base and J by 7 bases, with 8 bases between. This CDR3 spans 13 amino acids. This chain's CDR3 is CASSQGGVNEQFF. CDR3 DNA: TGCGCCAGCAGCCAAGGGGGCGTGAATGAGCAGTTCTTC.

The chain carries TRBV5-6 and TRBJ1-1, with D maybe TRBD1 (5 bases). CDR1 and CDR2 (germline): SGHDT, YYEEEE. Trimming cost V 1 base and J 4 bases, with 14 bases left between them. CDR3 length: 15 amino acids. The CDR3 coding sequence is TGTGCCAGCAGCTTGCTCCAGGGTTTGGGCACTGAAGCTTTCTTT. It is translated as CASSLLQGLGTEAFF.

CDR3 bases: TGTGCCAGAAGCTTGGCCTCTTACGAACTAGTCGGGTACAATGAGCAGTTCTTC. It yields the protein CARSLASYELVGYNEQFF. The rearrangement joins TRBV5-3 to TRBJ2-1; tentative D call: TRBD2 (5 bases). TRBV5-3 is an ORF, and what it does is uncertain. V was cut by 0 bases and J by 4 bases, with 20 bases left in between. This CDR3 has 18 residues.

The V and J genes are TRBV27 and TRBJ1-1, with a weak D call TRBD1 (6 bases). The CDR3 runs 17 residues. With 3 bases removed from V and 5 bases from J, the gap between germline ends came to 22 bases. The germline V gene has CDR1 MNHEY and CDR2 SMNVEV (reference sequence). The CDR3: CASSLGANSIQITEAFF. The CDR3 region has the DNA TGTGCCAGCAGTTTGGGGGCCAACAGCATACAGATTACTGAAGCTTTCTTT.

The table lists this clone with a few counts. The chain uses TRBV7-8 and TRBJ1-2, with 8 bases fitting TRBD1. Germline V gene lookup returns CDR1 SGHVS and CDR2 FQNEAQ. The V segment lost 8 bases and the J segment 3 bases; nucleotides outside the gene matches: 2. This CDR3 comprises 12 residues. The CDR3 protein is CASGQGDYGYTF. Written as DNA, the CDR3 is TGTGCCAGCGGACAGGGAGACTATGGCTACACCTTC. The full variable domain, with the rest looked up from reference TRBV7-8 and TRBJ1-2, is GAGVSQSPRYKVAKRGQDVALRCDPISGHVSLFWYQQALGQGPEFLTYFQNEAQLDKSGLPSDRFFAERPEGSVSTLKIQRTQQEDSAVYLCASGQGDYGYTFGSGTRLTVV.

The chain recombines TRBV14 with TRBJ2-7, with 8 nucleotides matching TRBD2. V shed 4 bases, J shed 0 bases, and the junction held 14 bases outside the gene matches. This CDR3 region has 18 residues. In germline, CDR1 is SGHDN, CDR2 FVKESK. The CDR3 region has the DNA TGTGCCAGCAGCCCCCCAGTAGGGCTAGCGGGTTTCTCCTACGAGCAGTACTTC. Residues: CASSPPVGLAGFSYEQYF. The full variable domain, in which reference TRBV14 and TRBJ2-7 provide the parts outside the CDR3, is EAGVTQFPSHSVIEKGQTVTLRCDPISGHDNLYWYRRVMGKEIKFLLHFVKESKQDESGMPNNRFLAERTGGTYSTLKVQPAELEDSGVYFCASSPPVGLAGFSYEQYFGPGTRLTVT.

The rearrangement links TRBV6-5 to TRBJ1-5, with D perhaps matching TRBD1 (6 bases). The CDR3 is made up of 14 amino acids. Trimming cost V 7 bases and J 5 bases, with 15 bases left between them. In germline, CDR1 is MNHEY, CDR2 SVGAGI. As DNA, the CDR3 is TGTGCCAGCAAATCCATCAGGGGCCATCAGCCCCAGCATTTT. Translating gives CASKSIRGHQPQHF.

The chain carries TRBV4-3 and TRBJ2-3; TRBD2 is a possible D gene (6 bases). CDR1 is LGHNA and CDR2 is YSLEER in the germline V gene. With 0 bases removed from V and 1 base from J, the gap between germline ends came to 11 bases. The CDR3 length is 16 residues. The CDR3 nucleotides are TGCGCCAGCAGCCAAGATCCGAGGGAGGGCACAGATACGCAGTATTTT. Protein: CASSQDPREGTDTQYF.

This chain joins TRBV27 and TRBJ2-3, with 10 nucleotides matching TRBD2. Germline assignment: CDR1 MNHEY and CDR2 SMNVEV (reference sequence). V dropped 2 bases and J dropped 2; count of bases not matched to a gene: 4. The CDR3 extends over 16 amino acids. The CDR3 DNA reads as TGTGCCAGCAGTTTAGATAGCGGGGGGCACACAGATACGCAGTATTTT. This codes for CASSLDSGGHTDTQYF.

CDR3 region: CASSQGPGQMNTEAFF. The CDR3, as DNA: TGCGCCAGCAGCCAAGGTCCCGGACAAATGAACACTGAAGCTTTCTTT. The chain is built from TRBV4-1 and TRBJ1-1, with a weak D call TRBD1 (5 bases). The CDR3 is made up of 16 amino acids. CDR1 is MGHRA, CDR2 YSYEKL, per germline. The V and J ends lost 1 base and 0 bases respectively, with 12 bases between them.

This chain uses TRBV30 with TRBJ2-3; D uncertain. This CDR3 region has 12 residues. CDR1 GTSNPN and CDR2 SVGIG come from the germline V gene (reference sequence). Trimming removed 3 bases at V and 0 bases at J, with 4 bases between. This chain's CDR3 is CAWRESTDTQYF. The CDR3 bases are TGTGCCTGGAGGGAGAGCACAGATACGCAGTATTTT.

The genes are TRBV6-1 and TRBJ2-7, with 7 bases lining up with TRBD1. Trimming at V came to 3 bases and at J to 0 bases, leaving 8 bases not matched to a gene. CDR1 and CDR2 (germline): MNHNS, SASEGT. This CDR3 region has 16 residues. The CDR3 region is CASSDAAGTASYEQYF. As DNA, the CDR3 is TGTGCCAGCAGTGATGCAGCCGGGACAGCCTCCTACGAGCAGTACTTC.

There are a few counts of this clone. The chain links TRBV19 to TRBJ1-6; 8 positions agree with TRBD1. Trimming cost V 6 bases and J 9 bases; bases outside gene matches: 7. Germline lookup yields CDR1 LNHDA and CDR2 SQIVND (reference sequence). The CDR3 length is 14 residues. For the CDR3, the DNA is TGTGCCAGTAGCCCGGGACAGGTGGCTTCACCCCTCCACTTT. As protein: CASSPGQVASPLHF.

This chain links TRBV18 with TRBJ1-4; 8 bases align to TRBD1. The CDR3 loop spans 14 amino acids. V was clipped by 3 bases and J by 8 bases; unmatched bases: 5. Per the germline V gene, CDR1 is KGHSH and CDR2 is LQKENI. The CDR3 is CASSPDRVGEKLFF. The DNA for the CDR3 is TGTGCCAGCTCACCGGACAGGGTTGGCGAAAAACTGTTTTTT.

In the case of this clone: Other nucleotide sequences from this sample produce the same CDR3. V gene TRBV5-1 combines with J gene TRBJ1-6, with TRBD1 as a possible D gene (5 bases). The V gene's germline CDR1 is SGHRS and CDR2 YFSETQ. The V gene lost 3 bases and the J gene lost 5 bases, with 6 bases spanning the gap. The CDR3 has 13 residues. CDR3 DNA sequence: TGCGCCAGCAGCTCGACAGATAATTCACCCCTCCACTTT. Translated, it gives CASSSTDNSPLHF.

The chain combines TRBV19 with TRBJ2-7, with D unresolved. The CDR3 is made up of 14 amino acids. Germline-derived CDR1 and CDR2 are LNHDA and SQIVND (reference sequence). V was trimmed by 0 bases and J by 3 bases, leaving 9 bases between them. CDR3 nucleotide sequence: TGTGCCAGTAGTATAGATCAATTCAGCTACGAGCAGTACTTC. Amino acid sequence: CASSIDQFSYEQYF.

The chain couples TRBV5-1 to TRBJ2-3; TRBD2 matches at 8 bases. V gave up 0 bases and J gave up 2 bases; unmatched junction bases: 2. Germline assignment: CDR1 SGHRS and CDR2 YFSETQ. The CDR3 runs to 15 residues. CDR3 sequence (DNA): TGCGCCAGCAGCTTGGCTAGCGGGTCCACAGATACGCAGTATTTT. This sequence encodes CASSLASGSTDTQYF.

The genes are TRBV9 and TRBJ2-2; weak D call: TRBD1 (5 bases). Deletions cut 0 bases from V and 2 bases from J, with 11 bases between. This CDR3 region has 16 residues. The germline CDR1 and CDR2 sequences are SGDLS and YYNGEE. The CDR3 nucleotides read TGTGCCAGCAGCGTAGATCAGGGAATCAACACCGGGGAGCTGTTTTTT. Amino acids: CASSVDQGINTGELFF.

The chain has TRBV28 and TRBJ2-5; 11 bases line up with TRBD1. After removal of 3 bases from V and 5 bases from J, the junction contained 5 bases not matched to a gene. CDR1 is MDHEN, CDR2 SYDVKM, per germline. The CDR3 contains 15 residues. The CDR3 is CASSFFGQGAETQYF. The DNA for the CDR3 is TGTGCCAGCAGTTTTTTTGGACAGGGGGCGGAGACCCAGTACTTC.

The chain recombines TRBV6-4 with TRBJ1-1, with 9 bases matching TRBD1. The CDR3 length is 14 residues. CDR1 is MRHNA, CDR2 SNTAGT, per germline. Trimming took 5 bases from V and 4 from J; bases not matched to a gene: 5. The CDR3, as DNA: TGTGCCAGCAGTCCCTCGGACAGGGGCACTGAAGCTTTCTTT. It is translated as CASSPSDRGTEAFF.

The V gene is TRBV6-1, the J gene TRBJ2-7; no reliable D call. Germline loops: CDR1 MNHNS, CDR2 SASEGT. CDR3 size: 13 residues. The V end lost 2 bases, the J end lost 5 bases, and 10 bases lay between the germline ends. The CDR3 DNA is TGTGCCAGCAGTGAACCCCGGGTACACGAGCAGTACTTC. This gives the protein CASSEPRVHEQYF.